One sample yielded the 21 T cell receptor beta chains listed below, sequenced in a study of OX40 agonist ivuxolimab in advanced cancers. The assay was immunoSEQ multiplex PCR, and TCRdb's table has in-frame clones only and misses some. The profile covers 60,000 to 85,000 clones, with 80% to 90% appearing a single time and roughly 0.54% taken by the ten largest. Source: CD4+ or CD8+ T cells sorted from blood, taken in a trial of the OX40 agonist ivuxolimab. These receptors were taken from an adult with an advanced solid tumor such as melanoma, head and neck, liver or kidney cancer.

This chain links TRBV7-9 with TRBJ1-2; D is uncertain. CDR1 SEHNR and CDR2 FQNEAQ come from the germline V gene (reference sequence). V was cut by 5 bases and J by 2 bases, with 24 bases left in between. There are 18 residues in the CDR3. Written as DNA, the CDR3 is TGTGCCAGCAGCAAAACCCCCGCGAGAAGGGCAAGAAACTATGGCTACACCTTC. Translated: CASSKTPARRARNYGYTF. The whole variable domain, filled in from reference TRBV7-9 and TRBJ1-2, reads DTGVSQNPRHKITKRGQNVTFRCDPISEHNRLYWYRQTLGQGPEFLTYFQNEAQLEKSRLLSDRFSAERPKGSFSTLEIQRTEQGDSAMYLCASSKTPARRARNYGYTFGSGTRLTVV.

This clone has a handful of counts. The V and J genes are TRBV4-2 and TRBJ1-6, with unresolved D. Looked up from germline, CDR1 is LGHNA and CDR2 is YNFKEQ. V lost 0 bases and J lost 5, with 8 bases in between. The CDR3 runs to 15 residues. This CDR3 reads CASSQEGGDNSPLHF. For the CDR3, the DNA is TGTGCCAGCAGCCAAGAGGGCGGAGATAATTCACCCCTCCACTTT.

V gene TRBV6-5 combines with J gene TRBJ1-1; possible D gene TRBD1, 6 bases. The CDR3 covers 14 residues. Trimming shortened V by 5 bases and J by 7 bases, and 17 bases separated the two germline ends. The V gene's germline CDR1 is MNHEY and CDR2 SVGAGI. For the CDR3, the DNA is TGTGCCAGCAGTCGCAAGGGGGGAGGTGGTGAAGCTTTCTTT. This translates into CASSRKGGGGEAFF.

A single count supports this clone. The V and J genes are TRBV6-5 and TRBJ1-5; D possibly corresponds to TRBD1 (6 bases). V was shortened by 8 bases and J by 5 bases, with 19 bases between the two germline ends. This CDR3 is 15 amino acids long. Germline V lookup: CDR1 MNHEY, CDR2 SVGAGI. The CDR3 spells CASAPYQGSYQPQHF. For the CDR3, the DNA is TGTGCCAGCGCTCCTTACCAGGGGAGTTATCAGCCCCAGCATTTT.

The rearrangement links TRBV5-6 to TRBJ1-2, with a possible D match to TRBD1 (5 bases). V dropped 0 bases and J dropped 3 bases, with 6 bases sitting between them. CDR3 size: 13 residues. Germline V CDR1 and CDR2: SGHDT, YYEEEE. As DNA, the CDR3 is TGTGCCAGCAGCTTGGGGGGCTACTATGGCTACACCTTC. Translated, it gives CASSLGGYYGYTF.

CDR3 in amino acids: CASRPLQVEMSGYTF. In nucleotides, the CDR3 is TGCGCCAGCAGACCGTTACAGGTGGAGATGAGTGGCTACACCTTC. The genes are TRBV5-1 and TRBJ1-2; tentative D call: TRBD1 (5 bases). The CDR3 runs to 15 residues. Trimming cost V 5 bases and J 7 bases, with 21 bases left between them. From germline, CDR1 is SGHRS and CDR2 YFSETQ. Variable domain in full (rest from reference TRBV5-1 and TRBJ1-2): KAGVTQTPRYLIKTRGQQVTLSCSPISGHRSVSWYQQTPGQGLQFLFEYFSETQRNKGNFPGRFSGRQFSNSRSEMNVSTLELGDSALYLCASRPLQVEMSGYTFGSGTRLTVV.

J is TRBJ1-5 and V is TRBV27, with D tentatively TRBD1 (6 bases). The CDR3 runs to 16 residues. V shed 4 bases and J shed 4 bases, with 17 bases lying between them. In germline, CDR1 is MNHEY, CDR2 SMNVEV (reference sequence). The CDR3 region is CASSSTWTVSNQPQHF. For the CDR3, the DNA is TGTGCCAGCAGTTCTACGTGGACAGTCTCTAATCAGCCCCAGCATTTT.

The chain links TRBV7-2 to TRBJ2-4; TRBD2 agrees at 10 bases. V gave up 2 bases and J gave up 5 bases; unmatched junction bases: 12. Germline CDR1 SGHTA, CDR2 FQGNSA. There are 18 residues in the CDR3. In DNA form, the CDR3 reads TGTGCCAGCAGCTTACGGAGCGGGAGGGCGTATATTGAAAACATTCAGTACTTC. Amino acid sequence: CASSLRSGRAYIENIQYF.

This clone was detected once. CDR3 DNA sequence: TGTGCCAGCAGCTTTTTAAGCTATAATTCACCCCTCCACTTT. Amino acids: CASSFLSYNSPLHF. V gene TRBV7-8 combines with J gene TRBJ1-6; no definite D call. CDR1 SGHVS and CDR2 FQNEAQ come from the germline V gene. The V end was cut by 3 bases, the J end by 3 bases, with 6 bases between. The CDR3 totals 14 residues.

This chain joins TRBV18 and TRBJ2-5; a possible D gene is TRBD2 (6 bases). This CDR3 comprises 13 residues. CDR1 is KGHSH and CDR2 is LQKENI in the germline V gene. Between the trimmed V and J ends, which lost 3 bases and 4 bases, there was a span of 9 bases. As DNA, the CDR3 is TGTGCCAGCTCACCTGCCGGGGGAGAGACCCAGTACTTC. Translation gives CASSPAGGETQYF.

This rearrangement joins TRBV30 to TRBJ2-3, with D possibly TRBD1 on 5 matching bases. The length of the CDR3 is 13 residues. In germline, CDR1 is GTSNPN, CDR2 SVGIG (reference sequence). V lost 2 bases, J lost 2 bases, and 8 bases lay in between. The CDR3 DNA reads as TGTGCCTGGAGTCAGGGCCTCACAGATACGCAGTATTTT. Encoded protein: CAWSQGLTDTQYF. Full variable domain (rest looked up from reference TRBV30 and TRBJ2-3): SQTIHQWPATLVQPVGSPLSLECTVEGTSNPNLYWYRQAAGRGLQLLFYSVGIGQISSEVPQNLSASRPQDRQFILSSKKLLLSDSGFYLCAWSQGLTDTQYFGPGTRLTVL.

The gene calls are TRBV4-3 and TRBJ1-2, with D unclear. The V gene lost 1 base and the J gene lost 4 bases, with 13 bases spanning the gap. Germline-derived CDR1 and CDR2 are LGHNA and YSLEER. The CDR3 has 15 amino acids. DNA for the CDR3: TGCGCCAGCAGCCAAGTCGGTGGGAAGGTCTATGGCTACACCTTC. This codes for CASSQVGGKVYGYTF.

The genes are TRBV29-1 and TRBJ1-1; 9 bases align to TRBD1. The length of the CDR3 is 12 residues. The ends lost 7 bases at V and 6 bases at J; junction bases unmatched: 6. Germline loops: CDR1 SQVTM, CDR2 ANQGSEA. CDR3 DNA sequence: TGCAGCGGACGACAGGGGGACGCTGAAGCTTTCTTT. This sequence encodes CSGRQGDAEAFF.

J is TRBJ1-2 and V is TRBV6-5; 7 positions agree with TRBD1. V gave up 8 bases and J gave up 6 bases; unmatched junction bases: 9. In germline, CDR1 is MNHEY, CDR2 SVGAGI. The CDR3 has 13 amino acids. The CDR3 region is CASRGDRPNGYTF. CDR3 in DNA: TGTGCCAGCCGGGGGGACAGACCCAATGGCTACACCTTC.

The genes are TRBV27 and TRBJ1-2, with D possibly TRBD1 on 5 matching bases. CDR1 is MNHEY and CDR2 is SMNVEV in the germline V gene (reference sequence). The CDR3 consists of 16 residues. Trimming cost V 7 bases and J 8 bases, with 26 bases left between them. In DNA, the CDR3 is TGTGCCAGCACCACCCTACTCGGGCAGGGCATGGGGGGCTACACCTTC. The encoded protein is CASTTLLGQGMGGYTF.

The V and J genes are TRBV19 and TRBJ1-4, with D tentatively TRBD1 (5 bases). CDR3 length: 14 residues. V was cut by 3 bases and J by 7 bases, with 12 bases left in between. Germline values: CDR1 LNHDA, CDR2 SQIVND (reference sequence). CDR3 in amino acids: CASSMGTRTEKLFF. DNA for the CDR3: TGTGCCAGTAGTATGGGGACCCGAACTGAAAAACTGTTTTTT.

This chain uses TRBV4-1 with TRBJ2-2; TRBD2 aligns across 11 bases. Germline assignment: CDR1 MGHRA and CDR2 YSYEKL. The CDR3 covers 17 residues. The junction had 8 bases not matched to a gene; V was cut back by 4 bases and J by 4 bases. The DNA of the CDR3 is TGCGCCAGCAGCCCCATTTTAGCGGGAGGGACCACCGGGGAGCTGTTTTTT. It translates to CASSPILAGGTTGELFF.

The V and J genes are TRBV29-1 and TRBJ2-3, with a weak D call TRBD2 (6 bases). The CDR3 is made up of 15 amino acids. The ends were cut back, 3 bases at V and 0 bases at J, with 13 bases in the middle. Germline assignment: CDR1 SQVTM and CDR2 ANQGSEA. The DNA for the CDR3 is TGCAGCGTTGAGGAGGGCGGCAAGAGCACAGATACGCAGTATTTT. This gives the protein CSVEEGGKSTDTQYF.

This chain links TRBV30 with TRBJ1-5; no clear D. The CDR3 has 15 residues. CDR1 is GTSNPN, CDR2 SVGIG, per germline (reference sequence). Trimming removed 0 bases at V and 0 bases at J, with 9 bases between. CDR3 protein: CAWSVAAYSNQPQHF. DNA of the CDR3: TGTGCCTGGAGTGTAGCCGCTTATAGCAATCAGCCCCAGCATTTT.

The chain carries TRBV10-3 and TRBJ1-2; TRBD1 might be the D (5 bases). The CDR3 contains 14 residues. Germline values: CDR1 ENHRY, CDR2 SYGVKD. V lost 6 bases and J lost 0, with 11 bases in between. The DNA of the CDR3 is TGTGCCATCAGCCGGGACGGAGCTAACTATGGCTACACCTTC. Translating gives CAISRDGANYGYTF.

The sample holds one count of this clone. CDR3: CAWSVTDRVYEQYF. CDR3 DNA: TGTGCCTGGAGTGTTACGGACAGGGTCTACGAGCAGTACTTC. The chain is built from TRBV30 and TRBJ2-7, with TRBD1 matching over 8 bases. V was clipped by 0 bases and J by 3 bases; unmatched bases: 4. The length of the CDR3 is 14 residues. Germline V gene data show CDR1 as GTSNPN and CDR2 as SVGIG (reference sequence).